This T cell receptor (beta chain) comes out of a study of blood T cell repertoires in COVID-19. On the study more broadly: There were acute and convalescent COVID-19 samples, and they came from the United States, Italy and Spain.

The CDR3 is 15 residues long. Deletions cut 5 bases from V and 8 bases from J, with 18 bases between. Germline CDR1 is MNHEY and CDR2 is SVGAGI. Sequencing used immunoSEQ multiplex PCR; TCRdb keeps in-frame clones, though not all of them. The data show some 380,000 clones, around 90% seen once. The sample taken for sequencing was peripheral blood. The gene calls are TRBV6-5 and TRBJ1-4, with D uncertain. This TCR derives from a man between 18 and 29 years old with active or convalescent COVID-19. The CDR3 sequence is CASSNDKGPGEKLFF. CDR3 in DNA: TGTGCCAGCAGTAACGACAAGGGCCCGGGGGAAAAACTGTTTTTT.